This T cell receptor beta chain was identified during a study of blood T cell repertoires in COVID-19. Turning to the study itself: Specimens from acute and convalescent COVID-19 originated in the United States, Italy and Spain. PBMCs, B-cell-depleted T cells, or T cells were the source of the cDNA or gDNA that made up the material.

In the original workflow: Amplification of reference gene primers provided the estimated nucleated cell counts. The protocol was immunoSEQ multiplex PCR, while the TCRdb copy is restricted to in-frame clones and leaves out a portion. V, J and clone size reflect that table, while D and trimming were determined from the DNA. The repertoire holds approximately 80,000 clones, with roughly three quarters as singletons. This CDR3 comprises 14 residues. Deletions cut 2 bases from V and 1 base from J, with 9 bases between. Germline V CDR1 and CDR2: SGHDT, YYEEEE. The sequencing sample was made of peripheral blood. The receptor was derived from a man in his 70s with active or convalescent COVID-19. This chain links TRBV5-6 with TRBJ2-5; D might be TRBD1 (5 bases). For the CDR3, the DNA is TGTGCCAGCAGCTTCCAAGGGGTCCAAGAGACCCAGTACTTC. Residues: CASSFQGVQETQYF.